A single sample gave rise to the 32 T cell receptor beta chains below, sequenced in a study of blood T cell repertoires in COVID-19. Profiling relied on immunoSEQ multiplex PCR, and the TCRdb table lists in-frame clones only, not all of them. The sample records 90,000 to 100,000 clones, 70% to 90% being singletons. Material for sequencing was peripheral blood. These receptors all come from a man in his 70s with acute or convalescent COVID-19.

The table lists this clone with a few counts. The rearrangement links TRBV4-1 to TRBJ2-7; 9 bases line up with TRBD2. Germline V gene sequence: CDR1 MGHRA, CDR2 YSYEKL. V was pared by 1 base and J by 5 bases, with 12 bases of the junction left unmatched. The CDR3 sequence is 17 residues long. Written as DNA, the CDR3 is TGCGCCAGCAGCCAAGTCGCATCGGGACTAGCTCTCCACGAGCAGTACGTC. It specifies CASSQVASGLALHEQYV.

The V call is TRBV19, the J call TRBJ2-6; the match to TRBD1 covers 7 bases. The CDR3 runs to 17 residues. Looked up from germline, CDR1 is LNHDA and CDR2 is SQIVND (reference sequence). J lost 0 bases, V lost 7 bases, and 9 bases had no gene match. The CDR3 bases are TGTGCCAGTACCACCGGGACAGTCAGCTCTGGGGCCAACGTCCTGACTTTC. Its protein is CASTTGTVSSGANVLTF.

This clone was counted a few times. The chain uses TRBV6-4 and TRBJ2-3; possible D gene TRBD1, 5 bases. V dropped 5 bases and J dropped 0 bases, with 12 bases sitting between them. The CDR3 extends over 15 amino acids. Germline V gene lookup returns CDR1 MRHNA and CDR2 SNTAGT. DNA for the CDR3: TGTGCCAGCAGTCCGACAGCCGGTAGCACAGATACGCAGTATTTT. It codes for CASSPTAGSTDTQYF.

The rearrangement uses TRBV19 and TRBJ2-6; perhaps TRBD2 as D (6 bases). This CDR3 has 16 residues. V was pared by 3 bases and J by 1 base, with 10 bases between. Germline CDR1 is LNHDA and CDR2 is SQIVND (reference sequence). The CDR3: CASSIVGTSGANVLTF. In DNA, the CDR3 is TGTGCCAGTAGTATCGTGGGGACTTCTGGGGCCAACGTCCTGACTTTC. The variable domain in full, completed from reference TRBV19 and TRBJ2-6, reads DGGITQSPKYLFRKEGQNVTLSCEQNLNHDAMYWYRQDPGQGLRLIYYSQIVNDFQKGDIAEGYSVSREKKESFPLTVTSAQKNPTAFYLCASSIVGTSGANVLTFGAGSRLTVL.

The chain employs TRBV19 and TRBJ1-1; possibly TRBD1 for D (5 bases). The V gene's germline CDR1 is LNHDA and CDR2 SQIVND (reference sequence). This CDR3 has 12 amino acids. The V gene lost 5 bases and the J gene lost 8 bases, with 12 bases spanning the gap. The CDR3 DNA follows: TGTGCCAGTAGTGAAGGGGCTCGCGAAGCTTTCTTT. Amino acids: CASSEGAREAFF.

This clone was seen once. This sequence joins TRBV5-8 and TRBJ1-5, with D possibly being TRBD1 (5 bases). Germline lookup yields CDR1 SGHTS and CDR2 YDEGEE. Trimming removed 0 bases from V and 7 bases from J, with 14 bases in between. The CDR3 is made up of 15 amino acids. The CDR3 here is CASSLDQGMGQPQHF. The CDR3 DNA sequence: TGTGCCAGCAGCTTGGATCAGGGAATGGGGCAGCCCCAGCATTTT.

The chain recombines TRBV15 with TRBJ2-2; possibly TRBD2 for D (5 bases). CDR3 size: 14 residues. Trimming took 4 bases from V and 7 from J, leaving 13 bases between them. CDR1 LNHNV and CDR2 YYDKDF come from the germline V gene (reference sequence). The CDR3 sequence is CATSTRTSGGELFF. The CDR3, as DNA: TGTGCCACCAGCACTCGGACTTCCGGCGGGGAGCTGTTTTTT.

This clone occurred once. The chain is built from TRBV29-1 and TRBJ1-4; no reliable D call. Looked up from germline, CDR1 is SQVTM and CDR2 is ANQGSEA. The V end was cut by 6 bases, the J end by 3 bases, with 11 bases between. The length of the CDR3 is 13 residues. As DNA, the CDR3 is TGCAGCGTAGCGCGAACCTCTAATGAAAAACTGTTTTTT. This gives the protein CSVARTSNEKLFF. Full variable domain (rest looked up from reference TRBV29-1 and TRBJ1-4): SAVISQKPSRDICQRGTSLTIQCQVDSQVTMMFWYRQQPGQSLTLIATANQGSEATYESGFVIDKFPISRPNLTFSTLTVSNMSPEDSSIYLCSVARTSNEKLFFGSGTQLSVL.

V gene TRBV6-1 combines with J gene TRBJ1-5, with D tentatively TRBD1 (5 bases). V was cut by 3 bases and J by 2 bases, with 11 bases left in between. Germline CDR1 and CDR2: MNHNS and SASEGT. The CDR3 is 15 residues long. CDR3 protein: CASSDGGEGNQPQHF. The CDR3 nucleotides read TGTGCCAGCAGTGACGGGGGTGAGGGCAATCAGCCCCAGCATTTT.

CDR3 DNA: TGTGCCAGCGTACAGGGAAATCCCCGGAATCAGCCCCAGCATTTT. Translated: CASVQGNPRNQPQHF. This chain connects TRBV2 to TRBJ1-5; a weak D match, TRBD1 (6 bases). The CDR3 is made up of 15 amino acids. V gave up 8 bases and J gave up 4 bases, with 18 bases separating them. CDR1 SNHLY and CDR2 FYNNEI come from the germline V gene. Using reference TRBV2 and TRBJ1-5 for the parts outside the CDR3, the full variable domain is EPEVTQTPSHQVTQMGQEVILRCVPISNHLYFYWYRQILGQKVEFLVSFYNNEISEKSEIFDDQFSVERPDGSNFTLKIRSTKLEDSAMYFCASVQGNPRNQPQHFGDGTRLSIL.

The chain recombines TRBV14 with TRBJ2-2, with 7 positions matching TRBD1. The V segment lost 1 base and the J segment 4 bases; nucleotides outside the gene matches: 6. Germline CDR1 reads SGHDN; CDR2 reads FVKESK. The CDR3 runs to 16 residues. The CDR3 coding sequence is TGTGCCAGCAGCCAAGTGGACAGGTCGGGCACCGGGGAGCTGTTTTTT. Amino acid sequence: CASSQVDRSGTGELFF.

The CDR3, as DNA: TGTGCCAGCAGTTACGGTACTAGCGGGGGCCAGTATTTT. Its translation is CASSYGTSGGQYF. The chain joins TRBV6-5 to TRBJ2-3; 11 bases align to TRBD2. The CDR3 sequence is 13 residues long. V dropped 2 bases and J dropped 12; count of bases not matched to a gene: 4. Germline V gene sequence: CDR1 MNHEY, CDR2 SVGAGI.

The chain joins TRBV28 to TRBJ1-4; 8 bases fit TRBD1. The germline CDR1 and CDR2 sequences are MDHEN and SYDVKM. CDR3 length equals 15 residues. The trim removed 4 bases at V and 7 bases at J, leaving 8 bases unmatched. CDR3 amino acids: CASSSPQGAVEKLFF. The CDR3 DNA is TGTGCCAGCAGTTCGCCCCAGGGGGCTGTTGAAAAACTGTTTTTT.

This clone is a singleton in its sample. The chain combines TRBV19 with TRBJ1-6; D uncertain. CDR1 is LNHDA and CDR2 is SQIVND in the germline V gene (reference sequence). The CDR3 runs 13 residues. The germline V and J ends were trimmed by 3 bases and 9 bases, with 9 bases remaining between them. CDR3 nucleotides: TGTGCCAGTAGTATTAACAGTTTTTCACCCCTCCACTTT. Translation gives CASSINSFSPLHF.

The rearrangement joins TRBV3-1 (or the pseudogene TRBV3-2) to TRBJ1-2, with 8 nucleotides matching TRBD1. Germline V CDR1 and CDR2: LGHDT, YNNKEL (reference sequence). The J segment lost 2 bases and the V segment lost 4 bases, leaving 9 bases of the junction unmatched. This CDR3 contains 16 residues. This CDR3 is CASSRVTGVANYGYTF. The CDR3 nucleotides read TGTGCCAGCAGCCGCGTGACAGGGGTAGCGAACTATGGCTACACCTTC.

CDR3 sequence reads: CAPPPYYEQYV. The CDR3 region has the DNA TGTGCTCCCCCCCCGTACTACGAGCAGTACGTC. This sequence joins TRBV12-5 and TRBJ2-7; D is ambiguous. V was pared by 11 bases and J by 3 bases, with 11 bases between. The CDR3 totals 11 residues. The V gene's germline CDR1 is LGHNT and CDR2 FRNRAP.

The gene calls are TRBV5-4 and TRBJ2-5; D perhaps matches TRBD1 (5 bases). Trimming left V 0 bases short and J 4 bases short, with 7 bases between. The V gene's germline CDR1 is SGHNT and CDR2 YYREEE (reference sequence). CDR3 length: 13 residues. CDR3 sequence (DNA): TGTGCCAGCAGCTTGGACAGGTTAGAGACCCAGTACTTC. Translated, it gives CASSLDRLETQYF.

Only a few counts were recorded for this clone. The chain links TRBV5-1 to TRBJ2-7, with 7 nucleotides matching TRBD1. V lost 3 bases and J lost 0; bases outside the gene matches: 9. This CDR3 is 16 amino acids long. CDR1 SGHRS and CDR2 YFSETQ come from the germline V gene. This chain's CDR3 is CASSSGDSLSSYEQYV. The DNA for the CDR3 is TGCGCCAGCAGCTCTGGGGACAGTCTTAGCTCCTACGAGCAGTACGTC.

The chain links TRBV4-1 to TRBJ1-1, with TRBD1 as a possible D gene (5 bases). The V and J ends lost 5 bases and 7 bases respectively, with 14 bases between them. The CDR3 spans 13 residues. Germline CDR1 MGHRA, CDR2 YSYEKL. CDR3 nucleotides: TGCGCCAGCAGCTTATCCGGGGGGTATGAAGCTTTCTTT. Translation: CASSLSGGYEAFF.

The V and J genes are TRBV6-5 and TRBJ1-2; a possible D gene is TRBD1 (6 bases). The germline CDR1 and CDR2 sequences are MNHEY and SVGAGI. This CDR3 is built from 11 residues. Trimming took off 6 bases at V and 5 bases at J, with 7 bases between the two ends. CDR3: CASSGQYGYTF. CDR3 nucleotides: TGTGCCAGCAGCGGACAGTATGGCTACACCTTC.

The genes are TRBV5-1 and TRBJ1-6, with TRBD1 as a possible D gene (6 bases). CDR3 length: 18 residues. Germline CDR1 SGHRS, CDR2 YFSETQ. The V end lost 2 bases, the J end lost 5 bases, and 20 bases lay between the germline ends. The CDR3 loop reads CASSFSAGTTSDNSPLHF. CDR3 DNA: TGCGCCAGCAGCTTCTCCGCCGGGACAACTAGTGATAATTCACCCCTCCACTTT.

V usage is TRBV27 and J usage is TRBJ2-7, with 10 bases that match TRBD1. The CDR3 is made up of 15 amino acids. Germline CDR1 MNHEY, CDR2 SMNVEV (reference sequence). After removal of 5 bases from V and 3 bases from J, the junction contained 7 bases not matched to a gene. The CDR3 loop reads CASSTDRDRGYEQYF. The CDR3 DNA is TGTGCCAGCAGTACAGACCGGGACAGGGGCTACGAGCAGTACTTC.

The rearrangement joins TRBV2 to TRBJ2-7; 8 nucleotides agree with TRBD2. The CDR3 has 16 residues. V lost 2 bases and J lost 0; bases outside the gene matches: 6. Germline V gene data show CDR1 as SNHLY and CDR2 as FYNNEI. For the CDR3, the DNA is TGTGCCAGCAGTGAAAGGCTAGCGGGCGGCTCCTACGAGCAGTACTTC. Translation gives CASSERLAGGSYEQYF.

J is TRBJ1-3 and V is TRBV19, with D perhaps TRBD1 (5 bases). Germline V gene data show CDR1 as LNHDA and CDR2 as SQIVND (reference sequence). The CDR3 is made up of 14 amino acids. V was shortened by 3 bases and J by 6 bases, with 12 bases between the two germline ends. CDR3 in amino acids: CASSISGGENTIYF. The CDR3 nucleotides read TGTGCCAGTAGTATTTCCGGGGGTGAAAACACCATATATTTT. Full variable domain (remainder filled in from reference TRBV19 and TRBJ1-3): DGGITQSPKYLFRKEGQNVTLSCEQNLNHDAMYWYRQDPGQGLRLIYYSQIVNDFQKGDIAEGYSVSREKKESFPLTVTSAQKNPTAFYLCASSISGGENTIYFGEGSWLTVV.

The V gene is TRBV5-1, the J gene TRBJ1-3; D call uncertain. Deletions cut 0 bases from V and 0 bases from J, with 7 bases between. This CDR3 is 15 amino acids long. CDR1 and CDR2 from the germline V gene are SGHRS and YFSETQ. CDR3 coding DNA: TGCGCCAGCAGCTTGGCCTCGGGCTCTGGAAACACCATATATTTT. It specifies CASSLASGSGNTIYF.

The chain joins TRBV6-6 to TRBJ1-1; D call uncertain. The CDR3 extends over 13 amino acids. The V gene lost 5 bases and the J gene lost 3 bases, with 10 bases spanning the gap. Germline CDR1 reads MNHNY; CDR2 reads SVGAGI (reference sequence). CDR3 sequence reads: CASSGNTYTEAFF. The CDR3 nucleotides read TGTGCCAGCAGTGGTAACACCTACACTGAAGCTTTCTTT.

The genes are TRBV11-2 and TRBJ1-1, with D possibly TRBD1 on 5 matching bases. The germline V and J ends were trimmed by 3 bases and 5 bases, with 16 bases remaining between them. The CDR3 extends over 15 amino acids. Germline V gene sequence: CDR1 SGHAT, CDR2 FQNNGV. CDR3 residues: CASSFLTRGGTEAFF. Here the CDR3 DNA reads TGTGCCAGCAGCTTTCTGACCCGGGGGGGGACTGAAGCTTTCTTT.

This rearrangement joins TRBV6-2 or TRBV6-3 to TRBJ2-6; 7 positions match TRBD1. This CDR3 region has 16 residues. The junction had 4 bases not matched to a gene; V was cut back by 5 bases and J by 0 bases. Germline V gene sequence: CDR1 MNHEY, CDR2 SVGEGT. The CDR3 loop is CASSRTGTSGANVLTF. The CDR3 DNA follows: TGTGCCAGCAGTAGGACAGGAACCTCTGGGGCCAACGTCCTGACTTTC.

There are a few counts of this clone. This rearrangement joins TRBV12-3 or TRBV12-4 to TRBJ1-6; 8 nucleotides match TRBD1. The junction had 4 bases not matched to a gene; V was cut back by 8 bases and J by 7 bases. The CDR3 length is 13 residues. The CDR3 DNA follows: TGTGCCAGCGGACAGGGCGGGAATTCACCCCTCCACTTT. Its protein is CASGQGGNSPLHF.

The CDR3 coding sequence is TGTGCCAGCAGCTCGAGCCGGTCAAACTACGAGCAGTACGTC. This gives the protein CASSSSRSNYEQYV. The J gene is TRBJ2-7, the V gene TRBV7-8; no clear D. The CDR3 spans 14 residues. Germline V gene data show CDR1 as SGHVS and CDR2 as FQNEAQ. V dropped 4 bases and J dropped 3 bases, with 13 bases sitting between them.

The V call is TRBV2, the J call TRBJ1-1; perhaps TRBD1 as D (6 bases). V lost 3 bases to trimming and J lost 1 base, with 15 bases between them. CDR3 length equals 16 residues. The V gene's germline CDR1 is SNHLY and CDR2 FYNNEI. CDR3 sequence reads: CASSEGAGRGNTEAFF. The CDR3 nucleotides read TGTGCCAGCAGTGAGGGGGCCGGTAGAGGGAACACTGAAGCTTTCTTT.

This chain connects TRBV10-3 to TRBJ2-5, with TRBD1 as a possible D gene (6 bases). The CDR3 extends over 13 amino acids. Deletions cut 3 bases from V and 4 bases from J, with 9 bases between. Germline V CDR1 and CDR2: ENHRY, SYGVKD. The DNA for the CDR3 is TGTGCCATCAGTGAAACCAGGGGAGAGACCCAGTACTTC. It codes for CAISETRGETQYF.